The entry below gives a single T cell receptor (beta chain) sequence along with its context. Its antigen is unidentified. The data belong to a study of T cell responses to AZD1222 COVID-19 vaccine. Findings and caveats of the study: A reported finding is that nearly half of spike-specific TCRs target unmutated variant regions. Rises in breadth and depth of Spike-specific TCRs came after two AZD1222 doses.

Clones were sequenced by immunoSEQ multiplex PCR, and TCRdb holds only the in-frame ones, with some missing. Of about 190,000 clones in the sample, more than 90% are singletons; the top ten hold 3.6%. The material was peripheral blood, obtained 28 days after the second dose of the MenACWY control vaccine. The source of this sequence is an adult who received the MenACWY meningococcal vaccine as a control.

CDR3 region: CASSLAQGGYQPQHF. For the CDR3, the DNA is TGTGCCAGCAGCTTAGCCCAGGGAGGGTATCAGCCCCAGCATTTT. The rearrangement links TRBV7-8 to TRBJ1-5; TRBD1 might be the D (5 bases). Germline V gene data show CDR1 as SGHVS and CDR2 as FQNEAQ. With 0 bases removed from V and 5 bases from J, the gap between germline ends came to 11 bases. This CDR3 has 15 residues.